A selection of T cell receptor beta chains follows, all from one sample in a study of shared clonotypes between healthy human individuals. The data were produced by immunoSEQ multiplex PCR, yet TCRdb's version contains in-frame clones alone and is incomplete. The table has millions of clones, 90% to 95% seen once. The source material was naive CD4+ T cells sorted from blood. Source of these receptors: a man in his late teens or twenties in good health. Each CDR3 is given with its conserved first and last residue. The D gene is left open where the match is weak. Not all rows give a size; the values are once, few, many and, for expanded clones, a class.

abundance,j_gene,d_gene,v_gene,CDR3nt,CDR3aa
-,TRBJ1-4,-,TRBV6-5,TGTGCCAGCAGTTACTCGATGGCTGTCAGTCCCGAAAAACTGTTTTTT,CASSYSMAVSPEKLFF
once,TRBJ1-1,TRBD1,TRBV6-1,TGTGCCAGCAGTGTGGGGGGGACAGGCGGGACTGAAGCTTTCTTT,CASSVGGTGGTEAFF
-,TRBJ1-1,TRBD1,TRBV9,TGTGCCAGCAGGCCCGGACAGGGGGTCTCTGAAGCTTTCTTT,CASRPGQGVSEAFF
few,TRBJ2-6,-,TRBV27,TGTGCCAGCAGTTTAAGCTCTGGGGCCAACGTCCTGACTTTC,CASSLSSGANVLTF
-,TRBJ2-7,TRBD1,TRBV5-1,TGCGCCAGCAGCTTGGAGGGACAGGGCTACGAGCAGTACTTC,CASSLEGQGYEQYF
once,TRBJ1-2,-,TRBV6-5,TGTGCCAGCAGTCCTCTCGCCGGGGACTATGGCTACACCTTC,CASSPLAGDYGYTF
-,TRBJ1-5,-,TRBV18,TGTGCCAGCTCACCACGGCAGGTTAGCAATCAGCCCCAGCATTTT,CASSPRQVSNQPQHF
-,TRBJ1-4,TRBD1,TRBV5-1,TGCGCCAGCAGCCTAGACGGACAGGGGGTTACTAATGAAAAACTGTTTTTT,CASSLDGQGVTNEKLFF
-,TRBJ1-1,TRBD1,TRBV9,TGTGCCAGCAGCGCAGGGACAGGGGCCACTGAAGCTTTCTTT,CASSAGTGATEAFF
-,TRBJ2-3,TRBD1,TRBV25-1,TGTGCCAGCAGTGAATTGCAGGGACAGGGCTACACAGATACGCAGTATTTT,CASSELQGQGYTDTQYF
-,TRBJ2-5,-,TRBV10-1,TGCGCCAGCAGTGAGTCCCAGGGGACGGTGGAGACCCAGTACTTC,CASSESQGTVETQYF
few,TRBJ2-7,TRBD2,TRBV7-2,TGTGCCAGCAGCTTGAGCGGGACCTACGAGCAGTACTTC,CASSLSGTYEQYF
-,TRBJ2-7,TRBD1,TRBV10-3,TGTGCCACCCTACCCGGGACAGGGGCGTACGAGCAGTACTTC,CATLPGTGAYEQYF
once,TRBJ2-7,-,TRBV28,TGTGCCAGCAGGGTTGGGGGGACTTTACCCGCCCACGAGCAGTACTTC,CASRVGGTLPAHEQYF
few,TRBJ1-2,TRBD1,TRBV6-5,TGTGCCAGCAGGCTAGGGGACAGGGCTTATGGCTACACCTTC,CASRLGDRAYGYTF
-,TRBJ1-2,TRBD1,TRBV5-4,TGTGCCAGCAGCTTGGGACAGGGCGTTGGCTACACCTTC,CASSLGQGVGYTF
-,TRBJ2-7,TRBD2,TRBV7-2,TGTGTCAGCAGCTTAGCGGGGGGGCTCGAGCAGTACTTC,CVSSLAGGLEQYF
-,TRBJ2-1,TRBD2,TRBV7-8,TGTGCCAGCAGCCTACCAGGACTAGCGGGAACCTACAATGAGCAGTTCTTC,CASSLPGLAGTYNEQFF
-,TRBJ2-7,TRBD1,TRBV11-2,TGTGCCAGCAGCTTAGGACAGGGTGGTATCTACGAGCAGTACTTC,CASSLGQGGIYEQYF
-,TRBJ1-2,TRBD1,TRBV6-1,TGTGCCAGCAGTGAACCAGGGGGCGCGAACTATGGCTACACCTTC,CASSEPGGANYGYTF
-,TRBJ2-1,-,TRBV13,TGTGCCAGCAGCTTACCAGCGGACAGCTCCTACAATGAGCAGTTCTTC,CASSLPADSSYNEQFF
-,TRBJ2-5,TRBD1,TRBV28,TGTGCCAGCAGTAACCCGACAGGGGGCAGGGAGACCCAGTACTTC,CASSNPTGGRETQYF
-,TRBJ2-7,-,TRBV2,TGTGCCAGCAGTGTGGCCTCCTACGAGCAGTACTTC,CASSVASYEQYF
-,TRBJ2-7,TRBD1,TRBV5-6,TGTGCCAGCAGAGAACTGGGCCCGACAGGGGCCATAGAACAGTACTTC,CASRELGPTGAIEQYF
few,TRBJ1-1,TRBD1,TRBV9,TGTGCCAGCAGCCCGGAGGGGGCTACGAACACTGAAGCTTTCTTT,CASSPEGATNTEAFF
-,TRBJ1-5,TRBD1,TRBV10-2,TGCGCCAGCAGGTATTCCGGACAGGGGGCGGGTCAGCCCCAGCATTTT,CASRYSGQGAGQPQHF
-,TRBJ2-6,-,TRBV13,TGTGCCAGCAGTCCCGCAGGCCACTCTGGGGCCAACGTCCTGACTTTC,CASSPAGHSGANVLTF
-,TRBJ1-1,TRBD1,TRBV18,TGTGCCAGCTCACCGACCCCGGGACAGTCTAGATTGAACACTGAAGCTTTCTTT,CASSPTPGQSRLNTEAFF
-,TRBJ2-7,-,TRBV18,TGTGCCAGCTCCGGACGATTAACAGGCGGCAGCTACGAGCAGTACTTC,CASSGRLTGGSYEQYF
-,TRBJ1-4,TRBD1,TRBV5-6,TGTGCCAGCAGCATGAGCCGGGACAGGATGGTAGAAAAACTGTTTTTT,CASSMSRDRMVEKLFF
-,TRBJ1-1,-,TRBV19,TGTGCCAGTAGTATAACAGGGCTTGAGAACACTGAAGCTTTCTTT,CASSITGLENTEAFF
-,TRBJ2-3,TRBD2,TRBV4-3,TGCGCCAGCAGCCAACTGGGCATGGGACTAGCGGCTAGCACAGATACGCAGTATTTT,CASSQLGMGLAASTDTQYF
-,TRBJ2-3,-,TRBV9,TGTGCCAGCAGCGTAGGGCCAGGAGGAACAGATACGCAGTATTTT,CASSVGPGGTDTQYF
-,TRBJ2-5,-,TRBV27,TGTGCCAGCAGTACTCGCGGGACATCTCAAGAGACCCAGTACTTC,CASSTRGTSQETQYF
-,TRBJ2-1,-,TRBV6-5,TGTGCCAGCAGTTTTCGAGGACAGCCCTACAATGAGCAGTTCTTC,CASSFRGQPYNEQFF
-,TRBJ2-1,-,TRBV6-5,TGTGCCAGCAGTTACCCGCCGGGAGCTTACAATGAGCAGTTCTTC,CASSYPPGAYNEQFF
-,TRBJ2-5,TRBD2,TRBV12-5,TGTGCTAGTGGTTCAACTAGCGACGAGACCCAGTACTTC,CASGSTSDETQYF
once,TRBJ2-2,-,TRBV10-3,TGTGCCATCAGTGAATGGGCCAACACCGGGGAGCTGTTTTTT,CAISEWANTGELFF
-,TRBJ2-1,-,TRBV6-6,TGTGCCAGCAGTTGGAGCGATGAGCAGTTCTTC,CASSWSDEQFF
-,TRBJ2-1,TRBD1,TRBV7-3,TGTGCCAGCAGCTCGACAGGGAACGGTGAGCAGTTCTTC,CASSSTGNGEQFF
-,TRBJ1-2,TRBD1,TRBV4-1,TGCGCCAGCAGCAAAGAGACAGGGCGAATCGTCCTGAATGGCTACACCTTC,CASSKETGRIVLNGYTF